Listed below are T cell receptor beta chains from one sample, sequenced in a study of lung T cells in sarcoidosis with Löfgren's syndrome. TCRdb reprocessed the reads via MiXCR and lists one record per CDR3 protein. Among around 60,000 distinct CDR3 sequences listed, around 20% were seen once. The sequenced material came from CD4+ T cells from PBMCs. Receptor source: a human donor with sarcoidosis (Löfgren's syndrome or another form), or a control subject (not recorded which). Both conserved end residues are part of each CDR3. The D gene is left open where the match is weak. Not every row has a clone size; where given, it reads once, few, many or a size class.

j_gene | d_gene | abundance | v_gene | len | CDR3nt | CDR3aa
TRBJ1-4 | NA | few | TRBV7-2 | 12 | TGTGCCAGCAGCTTATATACAGGAAAACTGTTTTTT | CASSLYTGKLFF
TRBJ2-2 | NA | NA | TRBV7-9 | 13 | TGTGCCAGCATAACCTCGAACACCGGGGAGCTGTTTTTT | CASITSNTGELFF
TRBJ1-1 | NA | few | TRBV7-8 | 15 | TGTGCCAGCAGCCTTGGAGGCTCTATGGACACTGAAGCTTTCTTT | CASSLGGSMDTEAFF
TRBJ1-2 | TRBD1 | many | TRBV28 | 14 | TGTGCCAGCAGACTTGAAGGACAGGGCTATGGCTACACCTTC | CASRLEGQGYGYTF
TRBJ2-1 | TRBD1 | many | TRBV28 | 15 | TGTGCCAGCAGTAGTCCCGGACAGGGGGACAATGAGCAGTTCTTC | CASSSPGQGDNEQFF
TRBJ1-1 | NA | many | TRBV7-8 | 13 | TGTGCCAGCAGCTTAGCCAAAGACAGAGAAGCTTTCTTT | CASSLAKDREAFF
TRBJ1-6 | TRBD1 | NA | TRBV4-2 | 17 | TGTGCCAGCAGCCCAGGGACAGTGATCTCCTATAATTCACCCCTCCACTTT | CASSPGTVISYNSPLHF
TRBJ1-1 | NA | many | TRBV6-2/TRBV6-3 | 15 | TGTGCCAGCAGTTACGGGCGCGGGGGGGCGGCTGAAGCTTTCTTT | CASSYGRGGAAEAFF
TRBJ2-3 | TRBD2 | many | TRBV6-1 | 15 | TGTGCCAGCAGTGAGAGAATGTTAGCGGGCAATACGCAGTATTTT | CASSERMLAGNTQYF
TRBJ2-1 | TRBD2 | many | TRBV20-1 | 13 | TGCAGTGCTAAAATGGTTCCGGGACTAGAGCAGTTCTTC | CSAKMVPGLEQFF
TRBJ1-1 | TRBD1 | many | TRBV25-1 | 17 | TGTGCCAGCAGTTCTCTACGACAGGGGGGGAGGAACACTGAAGCTTTCTTT | CASSSLRQGGRNTEAFF
TRBJ1-2 | NA | few | TRBV5-5 | 13 | TGTGCCAGCAGCTTGGAATGGGGCGGTGGCTACACCTTC | CASSLEWGGGYTF
TRBJ1-2 | NA | few | TRBV3-1 | 12 | TGTGCCAGCAGCCCCGGCAGGTATGGCTACACCTTC | CASSPGRYGYTF
TRBJ2-1 | TRBD2 | many | TRBV20-1 | 15 | TGCAGTGCTGGTAGACTAGCGGGGGGATCCAATGAGCAGTTCTTC | CSAGRLAGGSNEQFF
TRBJ2-3 | NA | NA | TRBV29-1 | 13 | TGCAGCGTCCGGGCTAGCTACACAGATACGCAGTATTTT | CSVRASYTDTQYF
TRBJ2-3 | TRBD1 | many | TRBV20-1 | 15 | TGCAGTGCGGAGACAGGGGGCAGTGTAACAGATACGCAGTATTTT | CSAETGGSVTDTQYF
TRBJ1-1 | NA | NA | TRBV4-1 | 16 | TGCGCCAGCAGCCAACTTTTTATCAGGGGAAGCACTGAAGCTTTCTTT | CASSQLFIRGSTEAFF
TRBJ2-1 | NA | many | TRBV20-1 | 14 | TGCAGTGCCCGAAGAAACCTCGGAACCAGTGAGCAGTTCTTC | CSARRNLGTSEQFF
TRBJ1-1 | TRBD1 | NA | TRBV6-1 | 14 | TGTGCCATCAGGAAACAGGGGGCGAACACTGAAGCTTTCTTT | CAIRKQGANTEAFF
TRBJ1-5 | TRBD1 | many | TRBV20-1 | 15 | TGCAGTGCTAGAGACTTGACAGGGCTCAATCAGCCCCAGCATTTT | CSARDLTGLNQPQHF
TRBJ1-1 | NA | few | TRBV4-1 | 14 | TGCGCCAGCAGCCATCCGGCGGTCGGCACTGAAGCTTTCTTT | CASSHPAVGTEAFF
TRBJ2-6 | NA | many | TRBV6-1 | 17 | TGTGCCAGCAGATTACAGGCCCCAAGCTCTGGGGCCAACGTCCTGACTTTC | CASRLQAPSSGANVLTF
TRBJ1-5 | TRBD1 | many | TRBV2 | 15 | TGTGCCAGCAGTCCTGGACAGGGAGATAGACAGCCCCAGCATTTT | CASSPGQGDRQPQHF
TRBJ2-3 | NA | many | TRBV20-1 | 14 | TGCAGTGCTAGAGGGAATTTTTTCCCAGATACGCAGTATTTT | CSARGNFFPDTQYF
TRBJ1-6 | NA | many | TRBV27 | 15 | TGTGCCAGCAGTTTAGAGGGTGCCTATAATTCACCCCTCCACTTT | CASSLEGAYNSPLHF
TRBJ2-3 | TRBD2 | NA | TRBV20-1 | 16 | TGCAGTGCTATCCCACTAGCGGGAGCTGGTGCAGATACGCAGTATTTT | CSAIPLAGAGADTQYF
TRBJ2-1 | NA | many | TRBV20-1 | 12 | TGCAGTGGGGGGTTCAGGAACAATGAGCAGTTCTTC | CSGGFRNNEQFF
TRBJ2-5 | NA | many | TRBV6-6 | 12 | TGTGCCAGCAGTTACTACGGCGGGACCCAGTACTTC | CASSYYGGTQYF
TRBJ2-1 | NA | many | TRBV7-7 | 15 | TGTGCTAGCAGCTTAGAGTCCGGGAGTTTCGATGAGCAGTTCTTC | CASSLESGSFDEQFF